The entry that follows covers one TCR beta chain sequence. This entry is derived from a study of blood T cell repertoires in COVID-19. Study-level information: Collection of acute and convalescent COVID-19 samples took place in the United States, Italy and Spain. T cells, B-cell-depleted T cells, or PBMCs provided the cDNA or gDNA that served as material.

Authors' methods: Amplification of reference gene primers was used by the study to estimate nucleated cell counts. Sequenced by immunoSEQ multiplex PCR; TCRdb stores in-frame clones only, minus some. V and J calls and clone size come straight from that table; D and trimming were deduced from the DNA. The top ten clones hold about 41% of a sample with about 67,000 clones, over 80% of them seen once. The TCR comes from a human donor in a cohort sampled during active COVID-19. The source material was peripheral blood.

CDR3 residues: CASSFRRGVYEQYF. The CDR3 region has the DNA TGTGCCAGCTCCTTCCGGCGGGGGGTCTACGAGCAGTACTTC. This chain links TRBV27 with TRBJ2-7; TRBD2 agrees at 8 bases. The CDR3 covers 14 residues. The V gene's germline CDR1 is MNHEY and CDR2 SMNVEV (reference sequence). J was trimmed by 3 bases and V by 8 bases; bases with no gene match: 9.